Shown below are 9 T cell receptor beta chains from a single sample sequenced in a study of T cells in Graves' hyperthyroidism and ophthalmopathy. TCR beta CDR3 regions were amplified from RNA transcripts. The HTBI primer set served for first-round RT-PCR of the TCR CDR3. TCRdb used MiXCR to reprocess the multiplex PCR reads, holding one entry per CDR3 protein. The data hold roughly 530,000 distinct CDR3 sequences, with 15% to 20% observed a single time. The sequenced material came from blood. The receptors come from a woman under 30 with Graves' ophthalmopathy.

The rearrangement uses TRBV6-5 and TRBJ1-2; no clear D gene. Germline CDR1 is MNHEY and CDR2 is SVGAGI. V lost 1 base and J 5 bases, leaving 11 bases between the germline ends. This CDR3 region has 14 residues. DNA for the CDR3: TGTGCCAGCAGTTACTTCCCACAGACTTATGGCTACACCTTC. It translates to CASSYFPQTYGYTF.

This clonotype showed up many times. The chain employs TRBV10-3 and TRBJ1-1; D not resolved. CDR3 size: 12 residues. Deletions cut 6 bases from V and 0 bases from J, with 5 bases between. CDR1 ENHRY and CDR2 SYGVKD come from the germline V gene. CDR3 sequence: CAISALNTEAFF. CDR3 nucleotides: TGTGCCATCAGCGCATTGAACACTGAAGCTTTCTTT.

The chain links TRBV28 to TRBJ2-4; 7 nucleotides match TRBD1. V lost 6 bases, J lost 3 bases, and 8 bases stayed unmatched. The CDR3 contains 15 residues. Germline V gene sequence: CDR1 MDHEN, CDR2 SYDVKM. For the CDR3, the DNA is TGTGCCAGCAGCTTGGGACAGACAGTCAAAAACATTCAGTACTTC. Translating it yields CASSLGQTVKNIQYF.

At least ten counts were recorded for this clonotype. This sequence joins TRBV28 and TRBJ2-7; TRBD2 is a possible D gene (5 bases). The CDR3 sequence is 19 residues long. The V and J ends lost 5 bases and 0 bases respectively, with 26 bases between them. Germline CDR1 and CDR2: MDHEN and SYDVKM. The CDR3 spells CASSPRFGGLDPSSYEQYF. CDR3 nucleotides: TGTGCCAGCAGTCCCCGGTTCGGCGGACTCGACCCCAGCTCCTACGAGCAGTACTTC.

The sample holds many counts of this clonotype. The chain joins TRBV29-1 to TRBJ1-1; D call uncertain. The CDR3 runs 13 residues. The germline V gene has CDR1 SQVTM and CDR2 ANQGSEA. CDR3 nucleotides: TGCAGTTGTTCGGTAAACAGGAACACTGAAGCTTTCTTT. It specifies CSCSVNRNTEAFF.

This clonotype was counted a few times. The rearrangement joins TRBV30 to TRBJ1-2; D may be TRBD1 (5 bases). CDR1 and CDR2 (germline): GTSNPN, SVGIG (reference sequence). This CDR3 has 14 residues. V was clipped by 0 bases and J by 5 bases, with 13 bases between them. The CDR3 reads CAWSVLTATYGYTF. In DNA, the CDR3 is TGTGCCTGGAGTGTTTTGACAGCTACATATGGCTACACCTTC.

Many counts were recorded for this clonotype. The chain has TRBV6-1 and TRBJ1-5; no firm D call. The CDR3 consists of 19 residues. The germline V and J ends were trimmed by 6 bases and 2 bases, with 26 bases remaining between them. Germline V gene data show CDR1 as MNHNS and CDR2 as SASEGT. The CDR3 sequence: CASSTGPFIASLGNQPQHF. In DNA form, the CDR3 reads TGTGCCAGCAGCACCGGACCCTTCATTGCGAGTCTAGGCAATCAGCCCCAGCATTTT.

The table lists this clonotype with many counts. The rearrangement links TRBV3-1 to TRBJ1-1; no definite D call. V lost 7 bases, J lost 4 bases, and 16 bases lay in between. The CDR3 has 14 residues. Germline V gene data show CDR1 as LGHDT and CDR2 as YNNKEL (reference sequence). DNA of the CDR3: TGTGCCAGCAAGGGATCAGCAAGGACCACTGAAGCTTTCTTT. Translating gives CASKGSARTTEAFF.

The table lists this clonotype with many counts. This chain joins TRBV6-1 and TRBJ2-7; D unclear. CDR3 length: 18 amino acids. Germline V lookup: CDR1 MNHNS, CDR2 SASEGT. The V gene lost 5 bases and the J gene lost 5 bases, with 28 bases spanning the gap. CDR3 sequence (DNA): TGTGCCAGCAGTTCGGTCCGTCTCGGTTCGCTCCCGCAGCACGAGCAGTACTTC. As protein: CASSSVRLGSLPQHEQYF.